This section outlines one TCR beta chain sequence together with its context. The data derive from a study of blood T cell repertoires in COVID-19. Generated by immunoSEQ multiplex PCR, the TCRdb table keeps only in-frame clones and is missing some. The sample holds 150,000 to 200,000 clones, 75% to 85% seen once. V shed 5 bases, J shed 3 bases, and the junction held 9 bases outside the gene matches. The CDR3 has 16 amino acids. The germline gives CDR1 MDHEN, CDR2 SYDVKM. Sequences were obtained from peripheral blood. The receptor's source is a human donor in a cohort sampled during active COVID-19. The rearrangement links TRBV28 to TRBJ1-5, with 8 bases aligning to TRBD1. CDR3 DNA sequence: TGTGCCAGCAGTGCGATCCAGGGGGCGAACAATCAGCCCCAGCATTTT. Its translation is CASSAIQGANNQPQHF. The variable domain in full, with the rest retrieved from reference TRBV28 and TRBJ1-5, is DVKVTQSSRYLVKRTGEKVFLECVQDMDHENMFWYRQDPGLGLRLIYFSYDVKMKEKGDIPEGYSVSREKKERFSLILESASTNQTSMYLCASSAIQGANNQPQHFGDGTRLSIL.